This T cell receptor (beta chain) is drawn from a study of blood T cell repertoires in COVID-19. Study information: Sample material is recorded as cDNA or gDNA derived from T cells, B-cell-depleted T cells, or PBMCs.

The CDR3 is 17 amino acids. The germline V gene encodes CDR1 LNHDA and CDR2 SQIVND (reference sequence). With 0 bases removed from V and 1 base from J, the gap between germline ends came to 13 bases. In the source study's methods: By means of reference gene primer amplification, nucleated cell counts were estimated. Some clones are missing from TCRdb's copy, which holds only in-frame ones; the method was immunoSEQ multiplex PCR. The D gene and trimming were derived from the DNA, and the V and J assignments and clone size from that table. The table records tens of thousands of clones, roughly 90% of them present only once.

The receptor's source is a man in his fifties or sixties with acute or convalescent COVID-19. This chain links TRBV19 with TRBJ1-3; D is uncertain. Sequences were obtained from peripheral blood. CDR3 amino acids: CASSIDLLTRSGNTIYF. The CDR3 DNA reads as TGTGCCAGTAGTATAGACCTACTGACAAGATCTGGAAACACCATATATTTT.